A selection of T cell receptor beta chains follows, all from one sample in a study of cytomegalovirus exposure and HLA in healthy donors. Libraries were prepared by immunoSEQ multiplex PCR; TCRdb keeps only in-frame clonotypes and omits some of them. In all, the sample yields about 75,000 clones. The sequencing input was PBMCs. Source of these receptors: a man younger than 35 in good health and CMV-seropositive. CDR3s include the opening cysteine and the closing phenylalanine or tryptophan. Each record gives: V gene, J gene, CDR3 protein.

>TRBV30|TRBJ1-6
CAGDRGFNSPLHF
>TRBV18|TRBJ2-7
CASSPSLPGQDSYEQYF
>TRBV6-5|TRBJ2-7
CASSAPQGAWGEQYF
>TRBV28|TRBJ1-5
CASSLWGRGLTQPQHF
>TRBV29-1|TRBJ1-2
CSVEQGASGYTF
>TRBV30|TRBJ1-2
CAWINRVYDGYTF
>TRBV4-1|TRBJ2-5
CASSPRGETQYF
>TRBV7-9|TRBJ1-2
CASSQGGGYTF
>TRBV9|TRBJ2-3
CASSATSGNTDTQYF
>TRBV10-3|TRBJ1-2
CAISAGEDYGYTF
>TRBV9|TRBJ1-1
CASSAPRTGMNTEAFF
>TRBV6-1|TRBJ1-5
CASSSDTVGQPQHF
>TRBV27|TRBJ2-2
CASRSYGTAKTGELFF
>TRBV10-1|TRBJ2-1
CASSPSSGGARDEQFF
>TRBV7-2|TRBJ2-1
CASSLVGVVRREQFF
>TRBV2|TRBJ2-5
CASRGDYKETQYF
>TRBV28|TRBJ1-5
CASSPYRGFNQPQHF
>TRBV29-1|TRBJ1-4
CSVARSATNEKLFF
>TRBV18|TRBJ2-5
CASSPGLFQETQYF
>TRBV6-5|TRBJ1-6
CASADTDNSPLHF
>TRBV7-9|TRBJ2-7
CASSFRDRSSYEQYF
>TRBV19|TRBJ1-2
CASSIDRLYGYTF
>TRBV5-1|TRBJ2-5
CASSLYEAETQYF
>TRBV2|TRBJ1-4
CASKQEREDNEKLFF
>TRBV5-1|TRBJ1-1
CASSSDGGDTEAFF
>TRBV6-5|TRBJ2-2
CASSGDSNTGELFF
>TRBV15|TRBJ2-3
CATSGGQGDADTQYF
>TRBV5-8|TRBJ2-1
CASSLDAGNEQFF
>TRBV9|TRBJ1-3
CASSVGGGMTGNTIYF
>TRBV5-1|TRBJ2-3
CASSPITSGRTDTQYF
>TRBV2|TRBJ1-5
CASSERGVNGNQPQHF
>TRBV23-1|TRBJ2-7
CASSQSGNYEQYF
>TRBV29-1|TRBJ1-1
CSVDQGSVTEAFF
>TRBV19|TRBJ2-7
CASSAGTGYEQYF
>TRBV7-9|TRBJ1-3
CASATTRSSGNTIYF
>TRBV5-1|TRBJ2-7
CASRGEGWISWEQYF
>TRBV4-1|TRBJ2-1
CASSPRRASSDNEQFF
>TRBV27|TRBJ1-5
CASSFLGGRGNQPQHF
>TRBV27|TRBJ2-3
CASSPGGPSTDTQYF
>TRBV6-5|TRBJ1-5
CASSPDRAGQPQHF
>TRBV9|TRBJ2-3
CASSVAAGRTDTQYF
>TRBV28|TRBJ2-3
CASRTQAGSSTDTQYF
>TRBV5-1|TRBJ2-7
CASSPTGQGIHEQYF
>TRBV18|TRBJ1-4
CASSPFSSAPRDRENEKLFF
>TRBV28|TRBJ1-2
CASSPTGSVYGYTF
>TRBV28|TRBJ1-5
CASRVYSDQPQHF
>TRBV5-8|TRBJ1-1
CASSLQRDTEAFF
>TRBV2|TRBJ2-4
CASRWDRGRENIQYF
>TRBV9|TRBJ1-1
CASSVAGTGERQAFF
>TRBV25-1|TRBJ1-1
CASSDMRFAEAFF
>TRBV19|TRBJ2-3
CASRLTGGVTDTQYF
>TRBV6-5|TRBJ1-5
CASSRTEASNQPQHF
>TRBV19|TRBJ1-2
CASSIGPSAGVYGYTF
>TRBV5-1|TRBJ1-2
CASSLDWGRGDYGYTF
>TRBV7-2|TRBJ1-2
CASSLGQGNYGYTF